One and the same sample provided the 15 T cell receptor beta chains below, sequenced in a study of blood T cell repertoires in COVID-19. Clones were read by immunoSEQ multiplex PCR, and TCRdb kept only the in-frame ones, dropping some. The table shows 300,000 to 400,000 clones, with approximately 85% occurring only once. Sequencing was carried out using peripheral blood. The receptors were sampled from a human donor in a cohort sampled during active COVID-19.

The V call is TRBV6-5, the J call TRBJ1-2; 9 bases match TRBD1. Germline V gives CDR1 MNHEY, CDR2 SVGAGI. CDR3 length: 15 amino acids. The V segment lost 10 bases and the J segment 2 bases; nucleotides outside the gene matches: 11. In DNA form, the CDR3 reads TGTGCCACCAGACTCCGGGACAGGGACAACTATGGCTACACCTTC. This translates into CATRLRDRDNYGYTF.

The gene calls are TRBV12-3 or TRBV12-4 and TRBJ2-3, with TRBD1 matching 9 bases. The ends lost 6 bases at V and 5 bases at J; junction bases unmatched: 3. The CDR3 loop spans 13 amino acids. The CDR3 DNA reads TGTGCCAGCAGGGGACAGGGTATAGATACGCAGTATTTT. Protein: CASRGQGIDTQYF.

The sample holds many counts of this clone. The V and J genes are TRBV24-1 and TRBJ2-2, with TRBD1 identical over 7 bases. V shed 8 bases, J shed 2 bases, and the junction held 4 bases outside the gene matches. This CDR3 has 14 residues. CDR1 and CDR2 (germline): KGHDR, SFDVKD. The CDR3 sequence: CATKGQRNTGELFF. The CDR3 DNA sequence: TGTGCCACCAAGGGACAGAGAAACACCGGGGAGCTGTTTTTT.

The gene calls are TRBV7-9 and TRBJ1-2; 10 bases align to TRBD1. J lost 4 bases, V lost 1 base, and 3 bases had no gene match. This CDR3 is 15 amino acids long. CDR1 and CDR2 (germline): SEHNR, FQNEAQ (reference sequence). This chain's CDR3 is CASSLGTGGTYGYTF. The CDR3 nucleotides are TGTGCCAGCAGCTTAGGGACAGGGGGAACCTATGGCTACACCTTC.

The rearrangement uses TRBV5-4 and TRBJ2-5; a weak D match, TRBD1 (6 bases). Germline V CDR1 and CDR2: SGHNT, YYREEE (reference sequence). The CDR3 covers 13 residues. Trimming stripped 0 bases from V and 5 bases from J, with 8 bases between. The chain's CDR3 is CASSLERGETQYF. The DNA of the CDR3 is TGTGCCAGCAGCTTGGAAAGGGGGGAGACCCAGTACTTC.

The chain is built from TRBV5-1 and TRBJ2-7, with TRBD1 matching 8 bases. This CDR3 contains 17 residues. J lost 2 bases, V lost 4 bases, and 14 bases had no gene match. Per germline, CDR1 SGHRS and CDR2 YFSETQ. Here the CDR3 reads CASSKDRQGIYPYEQYF. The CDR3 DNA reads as TGCGCCAGCAGCAAAGACAGACAGGGGATCTACCCCTACGAGCAGTACTTC.

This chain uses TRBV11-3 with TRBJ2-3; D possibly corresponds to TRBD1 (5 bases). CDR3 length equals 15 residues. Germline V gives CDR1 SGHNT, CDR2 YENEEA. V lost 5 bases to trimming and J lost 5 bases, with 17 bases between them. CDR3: CASSPGWGPQDTQYF. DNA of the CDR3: TGTGCCAGCAGCCCCGGGTGGGGCCCCCAAGATACGCAGTATTTT.

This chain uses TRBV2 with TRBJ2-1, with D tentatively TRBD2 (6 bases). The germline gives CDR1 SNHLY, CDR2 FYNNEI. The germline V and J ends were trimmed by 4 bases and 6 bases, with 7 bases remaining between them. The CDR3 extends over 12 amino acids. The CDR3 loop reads CASSGRGNEQFF. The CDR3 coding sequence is TGTGCCAGCAGTGGGCGGGGCAATGAGCAGTTCTTC.

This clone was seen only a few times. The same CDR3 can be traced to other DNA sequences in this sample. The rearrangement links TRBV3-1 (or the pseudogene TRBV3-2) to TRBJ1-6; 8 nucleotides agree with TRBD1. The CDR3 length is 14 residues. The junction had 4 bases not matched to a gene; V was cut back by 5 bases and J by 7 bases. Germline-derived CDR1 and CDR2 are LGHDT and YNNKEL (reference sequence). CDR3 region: CASSLGQGNSPLHF. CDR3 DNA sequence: TGTGCCAGCAGCTTAGGACAGGGAAATTCACCCCTCCACTTT.

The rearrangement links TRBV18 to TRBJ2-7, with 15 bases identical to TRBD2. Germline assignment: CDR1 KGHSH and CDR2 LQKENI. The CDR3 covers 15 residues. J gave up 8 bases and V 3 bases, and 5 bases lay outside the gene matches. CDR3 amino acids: CASSPFGTSGGQQYF. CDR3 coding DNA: TGTGCCAGCTCACCTTTTGGGACTAGCGGGGGGCAGCAGTACTTC.

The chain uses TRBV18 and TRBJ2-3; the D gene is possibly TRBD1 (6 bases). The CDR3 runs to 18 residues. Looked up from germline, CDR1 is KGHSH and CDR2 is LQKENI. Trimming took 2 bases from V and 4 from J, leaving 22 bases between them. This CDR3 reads CASSPNPGRDTYSDTQYF. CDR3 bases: TGTGCCAGCTCACCAAACCCCGGTAGGGACACATATTCAGATACGCAGTATTTT.

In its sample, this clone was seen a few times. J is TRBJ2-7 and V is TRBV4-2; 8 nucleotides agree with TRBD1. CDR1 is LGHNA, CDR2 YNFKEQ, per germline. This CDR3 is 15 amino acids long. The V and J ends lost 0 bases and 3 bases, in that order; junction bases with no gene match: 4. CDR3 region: CASSQDLGQGYEQYF. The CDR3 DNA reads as TGTGCCAGCAGCCAAGACCTAGGACAGGGCTACGAGCAGTACTTC.

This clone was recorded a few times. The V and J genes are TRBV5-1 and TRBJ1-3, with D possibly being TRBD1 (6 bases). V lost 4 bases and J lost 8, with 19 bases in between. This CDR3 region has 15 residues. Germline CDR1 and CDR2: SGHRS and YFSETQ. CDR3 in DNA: TGCGCCAGCAGCCCCAGGGGCGGTTTAGTCGACACCATATATTTT. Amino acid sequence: CASSPRGGLVDTIYF.

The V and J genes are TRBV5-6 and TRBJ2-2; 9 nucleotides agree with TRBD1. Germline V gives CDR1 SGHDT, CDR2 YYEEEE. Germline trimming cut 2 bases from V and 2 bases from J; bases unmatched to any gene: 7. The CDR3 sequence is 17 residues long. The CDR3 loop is CASSLSRTGVNTGELFF. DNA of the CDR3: TGTGCCAGCAGCTTATCCCGGACAGGGGTAAACACCGGGGAGCTGTTTTTT.

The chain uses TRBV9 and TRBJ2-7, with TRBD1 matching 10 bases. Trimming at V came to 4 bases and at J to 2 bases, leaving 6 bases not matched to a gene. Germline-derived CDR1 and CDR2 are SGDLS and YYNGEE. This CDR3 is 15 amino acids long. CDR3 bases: TGTGCCAGCAGCCATCCTGACAGGGGGCCCTACGAGCAGTACTTC. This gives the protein CASSHPDRGPYEQYF.